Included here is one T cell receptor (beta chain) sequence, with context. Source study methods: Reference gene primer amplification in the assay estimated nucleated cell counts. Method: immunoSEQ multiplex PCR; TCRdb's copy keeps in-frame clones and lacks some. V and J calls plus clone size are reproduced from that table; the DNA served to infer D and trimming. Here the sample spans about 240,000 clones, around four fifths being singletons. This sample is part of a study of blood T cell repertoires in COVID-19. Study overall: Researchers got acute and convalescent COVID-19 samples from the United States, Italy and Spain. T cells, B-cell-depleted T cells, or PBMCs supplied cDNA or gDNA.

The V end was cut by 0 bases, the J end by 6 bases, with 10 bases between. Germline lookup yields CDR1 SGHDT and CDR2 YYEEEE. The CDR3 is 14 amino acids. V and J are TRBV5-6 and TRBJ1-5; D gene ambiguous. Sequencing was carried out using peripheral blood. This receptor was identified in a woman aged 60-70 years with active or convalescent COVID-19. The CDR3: CASSLGQVGQPQHF. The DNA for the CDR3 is TGTGCCAGCAGCTTGGGGCAGGTCGGTCAGCCCCAGCATTTT.